The present T cell receptor (beta chain) was sequenced within a study of control samples from healthy donors and cancer patients. To note about this clone: The sample holds other DNA sequences that translate to the same CDR3.

V gave up 6 bases and J gave up 15 bases, with 15 bases separating them. The CDR3 covers 11 residues. CDR1 MNHEY and CDR2 SVGAGI come from the germline V gene. Here immunoSEQ multiplex PCR was the method, and the copy in TCRdb shows in-frame clones only, minus some. Of roughly 160,000 clones in the sample, 70% to 90% were seen once. The sequenced sample was blood. This sequence joins TRBV6-5 and TRBJ1-5; D remains ambiguous. The sequence was obtained from a woman aged 25-40 years in good health. CDR3 nucleotides: TGTGCCAGCAGGAGAGGACTGAAGTGGCATTTT. It translates to CASRRGLKWHF.